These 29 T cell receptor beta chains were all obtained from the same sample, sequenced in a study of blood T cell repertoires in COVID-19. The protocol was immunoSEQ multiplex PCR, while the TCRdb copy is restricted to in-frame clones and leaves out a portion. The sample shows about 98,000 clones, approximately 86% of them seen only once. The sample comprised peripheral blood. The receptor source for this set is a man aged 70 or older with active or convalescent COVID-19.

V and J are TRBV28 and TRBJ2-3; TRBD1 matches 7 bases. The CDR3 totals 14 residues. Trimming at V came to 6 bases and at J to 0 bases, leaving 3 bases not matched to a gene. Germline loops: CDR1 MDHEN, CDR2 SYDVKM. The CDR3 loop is CASSLGGSTDTQYF. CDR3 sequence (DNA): TGTGCCAGCAGCTTAGGGGGCAGCACAGATACGCAGTATTTT.

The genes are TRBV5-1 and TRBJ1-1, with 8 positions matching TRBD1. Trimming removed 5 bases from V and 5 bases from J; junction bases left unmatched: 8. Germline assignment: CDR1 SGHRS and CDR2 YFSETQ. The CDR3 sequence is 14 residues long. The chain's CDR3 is CASSGQGGGTEAFF. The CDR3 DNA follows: TGCGCCAGCAGTGGACAGGGAGGAGGGACTGAAGCTTTCTTT.

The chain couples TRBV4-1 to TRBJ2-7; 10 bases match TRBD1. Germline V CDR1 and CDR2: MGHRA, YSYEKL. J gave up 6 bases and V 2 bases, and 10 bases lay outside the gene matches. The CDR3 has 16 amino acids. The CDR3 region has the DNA TGCGCCAGCAGCCAAACGGTCGGGACAGGGGAGTCCGAGCAGTACTTC. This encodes CASSQTVGTGESEQYF.

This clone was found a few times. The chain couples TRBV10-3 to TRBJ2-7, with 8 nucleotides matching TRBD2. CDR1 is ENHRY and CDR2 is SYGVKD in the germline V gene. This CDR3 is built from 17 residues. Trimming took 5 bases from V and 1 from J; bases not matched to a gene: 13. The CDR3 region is CAISLLKEGLESYEQYF. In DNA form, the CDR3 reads TGTGCCATCAGTCTTTTAAAAGAGGGACTAGAGTCCTACGAGCAGTACTTC.

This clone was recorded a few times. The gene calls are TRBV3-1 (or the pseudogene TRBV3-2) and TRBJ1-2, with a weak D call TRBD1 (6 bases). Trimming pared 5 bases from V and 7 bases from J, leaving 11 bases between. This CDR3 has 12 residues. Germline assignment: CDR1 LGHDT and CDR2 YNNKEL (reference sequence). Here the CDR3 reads CASSSTGFGYTF. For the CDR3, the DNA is TGTGCCAGCAGCTCAACAGGGTTTGGCTACACCTTC.

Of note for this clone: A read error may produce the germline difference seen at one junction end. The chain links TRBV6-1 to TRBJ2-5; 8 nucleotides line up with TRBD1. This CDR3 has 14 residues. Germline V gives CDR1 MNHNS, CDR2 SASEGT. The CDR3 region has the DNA TGTGCCAGCAGTGATACCAGGGGGCAAGGGACCCAGTACTTC. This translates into CASSDTRGQGTQYF.

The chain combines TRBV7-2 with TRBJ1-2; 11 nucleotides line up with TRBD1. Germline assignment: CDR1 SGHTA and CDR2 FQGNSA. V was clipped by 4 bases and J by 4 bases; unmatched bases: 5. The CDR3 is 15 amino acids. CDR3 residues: CASSSRGTGGYGYTF. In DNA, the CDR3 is TGTGCCAGCAGCTCAAGGGGGACAGGGGGCTATGGCTACACCTTC.

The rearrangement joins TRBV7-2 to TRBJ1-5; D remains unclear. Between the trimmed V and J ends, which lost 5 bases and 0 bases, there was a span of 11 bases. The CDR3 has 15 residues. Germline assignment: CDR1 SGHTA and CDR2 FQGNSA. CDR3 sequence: CASSLAPNSNQPQHF. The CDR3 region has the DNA TGTGCCAGCAGCCTCGCGCCAAATAGCAATCAGCCCCAGCATTTT. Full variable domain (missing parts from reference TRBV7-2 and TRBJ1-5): GAGVSQSPSNKVTEKGKDVELRCDPISGHTALYWYRQSLGQGLEFLIYFQGNSAPDKSGLPSDRFSAERTGGSVSTLTIQRTQQEDSAVYLCASSLAPNSNQPQHFGDGTRLSIL.

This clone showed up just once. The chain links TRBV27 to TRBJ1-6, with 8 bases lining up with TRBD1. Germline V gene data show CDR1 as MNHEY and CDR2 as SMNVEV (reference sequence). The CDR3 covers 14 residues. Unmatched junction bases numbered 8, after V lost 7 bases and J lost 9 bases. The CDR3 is CASTPGQGPSPLHF. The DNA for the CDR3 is TGTGCCAGCACCCCAGGACAGGGACCTTCACCCCTCCACTTT.

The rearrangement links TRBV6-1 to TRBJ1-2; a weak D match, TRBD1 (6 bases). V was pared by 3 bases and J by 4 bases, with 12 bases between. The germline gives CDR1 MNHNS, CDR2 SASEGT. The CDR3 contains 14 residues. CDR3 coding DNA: TGTGCCAGCAGTGATCGGGGGGCAGTCTATGGCTACACCTTC. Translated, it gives CASSDRGAVYGYTF.

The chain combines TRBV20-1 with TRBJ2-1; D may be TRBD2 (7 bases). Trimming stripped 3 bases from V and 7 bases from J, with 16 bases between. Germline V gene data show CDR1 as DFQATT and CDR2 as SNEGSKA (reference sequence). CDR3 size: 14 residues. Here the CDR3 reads CSASWGGPKNEQFF. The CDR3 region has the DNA TGCAGTGCTAGTTGGGGGGGCCCGAAGAATGAGCAGTTCTTC.

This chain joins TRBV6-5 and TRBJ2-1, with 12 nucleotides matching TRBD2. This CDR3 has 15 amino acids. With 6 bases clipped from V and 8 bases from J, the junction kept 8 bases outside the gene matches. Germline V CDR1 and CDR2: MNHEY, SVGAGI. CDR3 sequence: CASRTSGTSGYEQFF. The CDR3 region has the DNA TGTGCCAGCAGAACCTCCGGGACTAGCGGGTATGAGCAGTTCTTC.

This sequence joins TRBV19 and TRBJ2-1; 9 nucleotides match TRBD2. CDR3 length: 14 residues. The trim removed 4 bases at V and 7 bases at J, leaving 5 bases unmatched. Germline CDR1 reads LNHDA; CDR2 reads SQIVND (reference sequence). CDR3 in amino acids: CASSKRGDRNEQFF. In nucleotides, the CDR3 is TGTGCCAGTAGTAAGCGGGGGGATAGGAATGAGCAGTTCTTC.

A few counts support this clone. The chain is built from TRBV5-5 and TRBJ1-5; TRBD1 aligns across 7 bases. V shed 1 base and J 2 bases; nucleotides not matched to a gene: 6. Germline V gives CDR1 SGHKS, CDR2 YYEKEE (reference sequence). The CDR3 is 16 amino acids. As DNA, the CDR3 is TGTGCCAGCAGCTTGAGAGGGGGCGAGGGCAATCAGCCCCAGCATTTT. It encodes CASSLRGGEGNQPQHF.

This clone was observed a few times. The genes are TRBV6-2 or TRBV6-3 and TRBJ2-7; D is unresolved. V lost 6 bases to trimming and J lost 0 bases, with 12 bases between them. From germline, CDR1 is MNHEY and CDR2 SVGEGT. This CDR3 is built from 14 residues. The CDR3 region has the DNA TGTGCCAGCAGCCACTCGTTAAGCTCCTACGAGCAGTACTTC. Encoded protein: CASSHSLSSYEQYF.

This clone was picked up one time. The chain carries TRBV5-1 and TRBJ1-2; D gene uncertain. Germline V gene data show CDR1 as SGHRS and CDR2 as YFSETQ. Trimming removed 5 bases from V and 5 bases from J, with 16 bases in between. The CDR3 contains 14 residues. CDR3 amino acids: CASSHPGGVYGYTF. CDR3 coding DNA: TGCGCCAGCAGTCATCCAGGTGGTGTTTATGGCTACACCTTC.

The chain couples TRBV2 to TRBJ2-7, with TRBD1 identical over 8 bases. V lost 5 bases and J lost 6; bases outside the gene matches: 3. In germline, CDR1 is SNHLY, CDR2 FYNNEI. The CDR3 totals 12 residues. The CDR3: CASSWDRLEQYF. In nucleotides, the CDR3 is TGTGCCAGCAGTTGGGACAGGCTCGAGCAGTACTTC.

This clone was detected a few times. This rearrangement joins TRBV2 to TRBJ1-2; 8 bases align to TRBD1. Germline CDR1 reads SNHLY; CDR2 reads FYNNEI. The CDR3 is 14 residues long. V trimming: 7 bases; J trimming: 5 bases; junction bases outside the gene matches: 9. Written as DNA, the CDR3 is TGTGCCAGCAAGCCCGGACAGGGTGTTTATGGCTACACCTTC. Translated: CASKPGQGVYGYTF.

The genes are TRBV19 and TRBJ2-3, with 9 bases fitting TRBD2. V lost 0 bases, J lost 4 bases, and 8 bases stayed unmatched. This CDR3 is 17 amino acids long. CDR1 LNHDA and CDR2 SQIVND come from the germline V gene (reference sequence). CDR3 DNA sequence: TGTGCCAGTAGTATAGATGGACTAGCGTCTGAGTCAGATACGCAGTATTTT. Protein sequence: CASSIDGLASESDTQYF.

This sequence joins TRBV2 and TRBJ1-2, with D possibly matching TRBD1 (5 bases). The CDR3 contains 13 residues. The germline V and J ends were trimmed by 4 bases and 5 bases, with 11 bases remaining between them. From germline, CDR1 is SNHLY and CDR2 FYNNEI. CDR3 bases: TGTGCCAGCAGTGTTGGGGGACTATATGGCTACACCTTC. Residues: CASSVGGLYGYTF.

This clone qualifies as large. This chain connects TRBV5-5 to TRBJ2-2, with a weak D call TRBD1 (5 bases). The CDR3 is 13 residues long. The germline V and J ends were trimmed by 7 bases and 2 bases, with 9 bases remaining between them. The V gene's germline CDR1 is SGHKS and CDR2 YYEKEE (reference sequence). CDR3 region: CASAQGNTGELFF. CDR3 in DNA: TGTGCCAGCGCCCAGGGAAACACCGGGGAGCTGTTTTTT.

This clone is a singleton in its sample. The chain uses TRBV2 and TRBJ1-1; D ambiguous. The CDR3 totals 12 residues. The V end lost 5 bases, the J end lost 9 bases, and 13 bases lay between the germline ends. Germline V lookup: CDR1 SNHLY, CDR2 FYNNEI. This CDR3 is CASSSGGPKAFF. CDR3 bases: TGTGCCAGCAGTTCTGGAGGGCCAAAAGCTTTCTTT.

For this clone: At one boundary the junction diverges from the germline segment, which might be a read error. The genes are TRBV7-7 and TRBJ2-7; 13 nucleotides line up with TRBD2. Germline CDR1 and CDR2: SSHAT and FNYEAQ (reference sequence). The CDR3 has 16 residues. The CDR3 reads CASSPGLAGASYEQYF. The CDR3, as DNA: TGTGCTAGCAGCCCCGGACTAGCGGGGGCATCCTACGAGCAGTACTTC.

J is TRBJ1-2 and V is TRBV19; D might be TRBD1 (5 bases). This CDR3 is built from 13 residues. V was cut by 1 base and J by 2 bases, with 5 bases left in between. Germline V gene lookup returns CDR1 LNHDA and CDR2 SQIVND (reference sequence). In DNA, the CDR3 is TGTGCCAGTAGTATAGGGACAAACTATGGCTACACCTTC. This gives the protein CASSIGTNYGYTF.

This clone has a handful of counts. CDR3 sequence reads: CASSSGTTLGEQYF. CDR3 coding DNA: TGTGCCAGCAGCTCCGGGACTACTTTGGGGGAGCAGTACTTC. V is TRBV11-3 and J is TRBJ2-7, with 7 bases lining up with TRBD2. CDR1 and CDR2 (germline): SGHNT, YENEEA. The V and J ends lost 4 bases and 7 bases, in that order; junction bases with no gene match: 10. This CDR3 spans 14 amino acids.

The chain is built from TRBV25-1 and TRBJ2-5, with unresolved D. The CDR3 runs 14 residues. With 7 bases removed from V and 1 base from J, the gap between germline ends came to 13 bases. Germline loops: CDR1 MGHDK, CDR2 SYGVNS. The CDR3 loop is CASTNTGSQETQYF. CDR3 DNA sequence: TGTGCCAGCACCAATACCGGGTCCCAAGAGACCCAGTACTTC.

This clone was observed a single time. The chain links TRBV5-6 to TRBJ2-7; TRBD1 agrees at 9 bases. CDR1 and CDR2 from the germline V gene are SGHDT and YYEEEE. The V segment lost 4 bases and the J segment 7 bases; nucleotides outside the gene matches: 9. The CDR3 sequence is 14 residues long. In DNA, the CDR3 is TGTGCCAGCAGCGGTCCGGGACAGGGAAGGGAGCAGTACTTC. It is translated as CASSGPGQGREQYF.

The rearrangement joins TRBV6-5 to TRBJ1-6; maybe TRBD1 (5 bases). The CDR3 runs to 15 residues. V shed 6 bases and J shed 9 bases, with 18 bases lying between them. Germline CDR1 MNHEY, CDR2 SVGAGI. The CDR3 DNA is TGTGCCAGCAGCCCCACCGTAGGGGCTGCTTCACCCCTCCACTTT. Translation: CASSPTVGAASPLHF.

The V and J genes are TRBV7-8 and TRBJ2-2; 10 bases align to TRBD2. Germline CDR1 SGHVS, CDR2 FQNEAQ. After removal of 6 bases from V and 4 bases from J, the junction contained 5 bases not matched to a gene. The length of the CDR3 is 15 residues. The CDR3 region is CASRSGGAITGELFF. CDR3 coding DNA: TGTGCCAGCAGGAGCGGGGGGGCCATCACCGGGGAGCTGTTTTTT.